This T cell receptor beta chain comes out of a study of sequential checkpoint blockade in melanoma. Study overall: Maintenance nivolumab came after either treatment sequence.

The CDR3 extends over 13 amino acids. Germline CDR1 and CDR2: PRHDT and FYEKMQ (reference sequence). V lost 4 bases and J lost 8; bases outside the gene matches: 7. Repertoires were generated with immunoSEQ multiplex PCR, while TCRdb's copy carries only in-frame clones and drops some. The repertoire holds some 10,000 clones, with less than 80% as singletons. Documented treatment: randomized to nivolumab then ipilimumab (arm A) or the reverse (arm B). The source is a human donor with melanoma. The chain employs TRBV13 and TRBJ1-2; TRBD1 agrees at 7 bases. The sequenced sample was CD8+ T cells sorted from blood (inferred from file names), obtained from a patient given nivolumab and ipilimumab in sequence. The CDR3, as DNA: TGTGCCAGCAGCTCTACAGGGGATGGGGGCTACACCTTC. Encoded protein: CASSSTGDGGYTF. The full variable domain, in which reference TRBV13 and TRBJ1-2 provide the parts outside the CDR3, is AAGVIQSPRHLIKEKRETATLKCYPIPRHDTVYWYQQGPGQDPQFLISFYEKMQSDKGSIPDRFSAQQFSDYHSELNMSSLELGDSALYFCASSSTGDGGYTFGSGTRLTVV.